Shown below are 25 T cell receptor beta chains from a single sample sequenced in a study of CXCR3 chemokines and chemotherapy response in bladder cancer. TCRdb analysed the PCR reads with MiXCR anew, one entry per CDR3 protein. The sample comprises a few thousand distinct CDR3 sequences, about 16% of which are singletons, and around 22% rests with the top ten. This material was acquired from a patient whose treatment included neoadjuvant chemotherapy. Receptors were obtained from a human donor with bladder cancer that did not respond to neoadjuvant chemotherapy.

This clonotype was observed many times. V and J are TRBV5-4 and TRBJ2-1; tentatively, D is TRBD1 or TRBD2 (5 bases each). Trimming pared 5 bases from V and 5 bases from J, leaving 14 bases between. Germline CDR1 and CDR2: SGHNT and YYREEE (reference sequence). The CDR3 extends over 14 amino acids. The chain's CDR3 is CASRPRAGNNEQFF. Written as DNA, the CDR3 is TGTGCCAGCAGGCCCAGGGCGGGTAACAATGAGCAGTTCTTC.

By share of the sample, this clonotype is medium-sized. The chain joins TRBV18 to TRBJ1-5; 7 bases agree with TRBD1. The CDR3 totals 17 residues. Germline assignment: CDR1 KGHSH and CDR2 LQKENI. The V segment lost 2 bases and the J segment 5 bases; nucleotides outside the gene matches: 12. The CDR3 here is CASSPFRAGGSDQPQHF. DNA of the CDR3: TGTGCCAGCTCACCATTTCGGGCAGGGGGGTCCGATCAGCCCCAGCATTTT.

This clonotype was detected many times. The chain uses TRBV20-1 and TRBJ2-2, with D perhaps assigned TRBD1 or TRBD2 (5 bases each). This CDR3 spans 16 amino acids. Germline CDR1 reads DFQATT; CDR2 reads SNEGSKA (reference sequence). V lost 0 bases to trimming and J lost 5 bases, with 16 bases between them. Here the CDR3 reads CSARDQGVRWTGELFF. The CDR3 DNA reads TGCAGTGCTAGAGATCAGGGAGTACGTTGGACCGGGGAGCTGTTTTTT.

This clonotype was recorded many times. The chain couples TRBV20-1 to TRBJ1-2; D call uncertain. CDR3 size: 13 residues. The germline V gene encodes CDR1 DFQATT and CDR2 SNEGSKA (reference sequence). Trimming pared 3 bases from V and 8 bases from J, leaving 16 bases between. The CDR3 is CSASWTAAEGYTF. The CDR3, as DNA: TGCAGTGCTAGCTGGACGGCCGCTGAGGGCTACACCTTC.

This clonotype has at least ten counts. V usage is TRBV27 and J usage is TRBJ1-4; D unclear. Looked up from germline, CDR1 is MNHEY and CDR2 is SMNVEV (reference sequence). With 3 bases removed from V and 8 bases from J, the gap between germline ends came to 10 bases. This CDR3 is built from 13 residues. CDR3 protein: CASSFGGREKLFF. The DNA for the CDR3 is TGTGCCAGCAGTTTTGGAGGGCGGGAAAAACTGTTTTTT.

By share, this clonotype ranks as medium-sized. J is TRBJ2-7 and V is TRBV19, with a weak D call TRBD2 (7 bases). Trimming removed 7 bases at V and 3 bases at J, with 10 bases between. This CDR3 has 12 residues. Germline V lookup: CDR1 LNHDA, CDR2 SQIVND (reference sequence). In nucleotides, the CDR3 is TGTGCCAGTAACAGGGAGGGCTACGAGCAGTACTTC. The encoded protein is CASNREGYEQYF. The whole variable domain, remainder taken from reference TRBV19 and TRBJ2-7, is DGGITQSPKYLFRKEGQNVTLSCEQNLNHDAMYWYRQDPGQGLRLIYYSQIVNDFQKGDIAEGYSVSREKKESFPLTVTSAQKNPTAFYLCASNREGYEQYFGPGTRLTVT.

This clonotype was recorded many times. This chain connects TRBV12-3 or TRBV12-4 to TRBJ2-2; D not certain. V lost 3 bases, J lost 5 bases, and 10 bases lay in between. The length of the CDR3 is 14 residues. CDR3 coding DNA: TGTGCCAGCAGTTTTGATACTGGGACCGGGGAGCTGTTTTTT. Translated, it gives CASSFDTGTGELFF.

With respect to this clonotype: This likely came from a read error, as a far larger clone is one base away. CDR3 sequence (DNA): TGTGCCAGCAGCTCAAACCGGGACAATGAGCAGTACTTC. Its translation is CASSSNRDNEQYF. The genes are TRBV7-2 and TRBJ2-7, with TRBD1 as a possible D gene (6 bases). Germline V gives CDR1 SGHTA, CDR2 FQGNSA. The CDR3 has 13 residues. The germline V and J ends were trimmed by 4 bases and 7 bases, with 14 bases remaining between them.

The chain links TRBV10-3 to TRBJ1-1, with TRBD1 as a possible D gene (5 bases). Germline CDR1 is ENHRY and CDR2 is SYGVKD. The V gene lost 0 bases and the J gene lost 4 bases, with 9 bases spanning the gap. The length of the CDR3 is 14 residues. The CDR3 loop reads CAISESDGGTEAFF. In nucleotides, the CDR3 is TGTGCCATCAGTGAGTCGGACGGGGGCACTGAAGCTTTCTTT.

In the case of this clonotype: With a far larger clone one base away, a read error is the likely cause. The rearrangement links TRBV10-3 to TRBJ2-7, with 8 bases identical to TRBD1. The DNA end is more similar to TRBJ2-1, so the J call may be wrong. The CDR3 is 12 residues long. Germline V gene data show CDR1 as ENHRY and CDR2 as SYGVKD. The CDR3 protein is CTTRTGRDEQFF. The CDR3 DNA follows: TGTACCACCCGGACAGGGAGAGATGAGCAGTTCTTC.

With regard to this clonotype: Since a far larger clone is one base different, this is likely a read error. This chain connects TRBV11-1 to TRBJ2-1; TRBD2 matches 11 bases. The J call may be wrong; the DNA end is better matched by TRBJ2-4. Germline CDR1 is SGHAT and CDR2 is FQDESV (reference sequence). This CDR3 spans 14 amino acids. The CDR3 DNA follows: TGTGCCAGCAGCCCCTCCGGGACTAGCGGCATTCAGTACTTC. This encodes CASSPSGTSGIQYF.

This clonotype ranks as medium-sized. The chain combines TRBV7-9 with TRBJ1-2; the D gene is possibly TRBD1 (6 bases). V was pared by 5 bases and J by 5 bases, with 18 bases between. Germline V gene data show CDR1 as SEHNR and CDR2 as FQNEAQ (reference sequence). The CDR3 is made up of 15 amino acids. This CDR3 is CASSPADRYFYGYTF. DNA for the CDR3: TGTGCCAGCAGCCCCGCGGACAGATACTTTTATGGCTACACCTTC.

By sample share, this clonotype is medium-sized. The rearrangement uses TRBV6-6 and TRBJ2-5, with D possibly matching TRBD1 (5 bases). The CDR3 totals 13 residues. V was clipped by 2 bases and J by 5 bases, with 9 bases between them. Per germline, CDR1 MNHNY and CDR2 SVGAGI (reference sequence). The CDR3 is CASSYLSGETQYF. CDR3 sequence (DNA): TGTGCCAGCAGTTACCTTTCAGGGGAGACCCAGTACTTC.

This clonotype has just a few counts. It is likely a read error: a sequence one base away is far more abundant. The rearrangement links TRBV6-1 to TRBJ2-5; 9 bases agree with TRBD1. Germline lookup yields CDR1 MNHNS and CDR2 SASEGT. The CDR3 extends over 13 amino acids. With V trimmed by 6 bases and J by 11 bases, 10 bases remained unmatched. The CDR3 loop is CASSTRDRAEQYF. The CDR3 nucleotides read TGTGCCAGCAGCACAAGGGACAGGGCGGAGCAGTACTTC.

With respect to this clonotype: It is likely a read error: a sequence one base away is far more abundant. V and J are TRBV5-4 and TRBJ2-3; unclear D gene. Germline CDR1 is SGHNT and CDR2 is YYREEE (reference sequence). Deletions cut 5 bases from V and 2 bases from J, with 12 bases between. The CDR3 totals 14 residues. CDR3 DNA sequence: TGTGCCAGCAGTCTATGGGCCACCACAGATACGCAGTATTTT. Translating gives CASSLWATTDTQYF.

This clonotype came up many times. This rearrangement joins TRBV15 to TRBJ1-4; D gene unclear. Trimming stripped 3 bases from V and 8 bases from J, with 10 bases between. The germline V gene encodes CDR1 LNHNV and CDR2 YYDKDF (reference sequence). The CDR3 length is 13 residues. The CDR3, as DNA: TGTGCCACCAGCAGGTCCCGGCAGGAAAAACTGTTTTTT. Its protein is CATSRSRQEKLFF.

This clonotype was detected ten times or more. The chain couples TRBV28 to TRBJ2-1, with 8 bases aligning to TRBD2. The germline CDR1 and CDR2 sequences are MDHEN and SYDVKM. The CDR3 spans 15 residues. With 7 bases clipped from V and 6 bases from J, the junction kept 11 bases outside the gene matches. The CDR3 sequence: CASTPGGDRGNEQFF. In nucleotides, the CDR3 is TGTGCCAGCACCCCCGGGGGGGACCGTGGCAATGAGCAGTTCTTC.

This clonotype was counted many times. CDR3 sequence reads: CASRPSGGVTDTQYF. The DNA of the CDR3 is TGTGCCAGTCGTCCTAGCGGGGGGGTCACAGATACGCAGTATTTT. This chain uses TRBV12-3 or TRBV12-4 with TRBJ2-3; TRBD2 matches 12 bases. The CDR3 runs to 15 residues. V dropped 9 bases and J dropped 2; count of bases not matched to a gene: 6.

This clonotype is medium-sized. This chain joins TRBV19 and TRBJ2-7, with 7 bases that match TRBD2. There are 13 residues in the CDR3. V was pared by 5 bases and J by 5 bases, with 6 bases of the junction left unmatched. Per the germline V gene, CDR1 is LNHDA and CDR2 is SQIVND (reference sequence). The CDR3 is CASSPRRGNEQYF. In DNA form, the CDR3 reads TGTGCCAGTAGTCCGCGGCGGGGGAACGAGCAGTACTTC.

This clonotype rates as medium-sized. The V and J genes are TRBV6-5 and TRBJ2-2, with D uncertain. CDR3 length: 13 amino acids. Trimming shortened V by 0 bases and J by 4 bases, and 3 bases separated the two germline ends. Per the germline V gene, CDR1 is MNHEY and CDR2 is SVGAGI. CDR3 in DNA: TGTGCCAGCAGTTACTCCCTCACCGGGGAGCTGTTTTTT. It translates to CASSYSLTGELFF.

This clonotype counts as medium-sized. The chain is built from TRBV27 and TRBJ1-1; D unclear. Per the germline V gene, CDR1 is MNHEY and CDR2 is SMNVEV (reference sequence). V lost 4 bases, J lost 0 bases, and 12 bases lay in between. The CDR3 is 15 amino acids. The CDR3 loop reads CASSSRTAMNTEAFF. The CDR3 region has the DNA TGTGCCAGCAGTTCCCGAACAGCGATGAACACTGAAGCTTTCTTT.

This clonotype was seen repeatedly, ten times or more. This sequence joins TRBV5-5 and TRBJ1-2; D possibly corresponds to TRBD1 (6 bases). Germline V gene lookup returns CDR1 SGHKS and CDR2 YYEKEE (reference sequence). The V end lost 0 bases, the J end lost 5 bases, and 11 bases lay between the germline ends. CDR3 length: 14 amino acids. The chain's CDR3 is CASSLGRGNYGYTF. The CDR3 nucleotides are TGTGCCAGCAGCTTGGGAAGGGGGAATTATGGCTACACCTTC.

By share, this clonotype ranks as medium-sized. CDR3 bases: TGTGCCAGCAGGGGGTCCGGGACAGGGCCAACCTACGAGCAGTACTTC. As protein: CASRGSGTGPTYEQYF. This chain joins TRBV12-3 or TRBV12-4 and TRBJ2-7, with 9 bases identical to TRBD1. Unmatched junction bases numbered 11, after V lost 6 bases and J lost 2 bases. The CDR3 totals 16 residues.

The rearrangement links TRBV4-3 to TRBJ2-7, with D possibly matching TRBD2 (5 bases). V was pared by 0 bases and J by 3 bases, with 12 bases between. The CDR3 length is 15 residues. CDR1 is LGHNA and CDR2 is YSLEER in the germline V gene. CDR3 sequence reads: CASSQDQGRGYEQYF. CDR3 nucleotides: TGCGCCAGCAGCCAAGATCAAGGACGGGGCTACGAGCAGTACTTC.

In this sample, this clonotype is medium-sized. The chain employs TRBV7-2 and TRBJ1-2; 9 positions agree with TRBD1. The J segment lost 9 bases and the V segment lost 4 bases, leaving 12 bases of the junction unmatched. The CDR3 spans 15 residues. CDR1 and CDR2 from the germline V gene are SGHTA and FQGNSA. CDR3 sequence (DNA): TGTGCCAGCAGCTCCGGACAGGGGTCAGGTTATAGCTACACCTTC. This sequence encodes CASSSGQGSGYSYTF.